Below, 10 T cell receptor beta chains from the same sample are listed, as sequenced in a study of response to subunit inactivated influenza vaccine. TCRdb redid the calling of the RT-PCR reads with MiXCR, one entry per CDR3 protein. Of approximately 490,000 distinct CDR3 sequences in the sample, more than 7% were seen once. Sequences were derived from PBMCs from blood, sampled around 25 months after vaccination. Source of these receptors: a man between 50 and 75 years old who received an inactivated influenza vaccine.

This clonotype was seen repeatedly, ten times or more. The J gene is TRBJ2-7, the V gene TRBV20-1; D is ambiguous. Trimming pared 5 bases from V and 6 bases from J, leaving 17 bases between. Germline CDR1 and CDR2: DFQATT and SNEGSKA (reference sequence). The CDR3 length is 13 residues. The CDR3, as DNA: TGCAGTGCTCTCGGTCTCAAACCAGGCGAGCAGTACTTC. Encoded protein: CSALGLKPGEQYF.

This clonotype has at least ten counts. The V call is TRBV5-1, the J call TRBJ2-3, with D maybe TRBD2 (5 bases). The CDR3 length is 14 residues. Germline CDR1 reads SGHRS; CDR2 reads YFSETQ. With 4 bases removed from V and 2 bases from J, the gap between germline ends came to 11 bases. CDR3 loop: CASSLEGYTDTQYF. The CDR3 coding sequence is TGCGCCAGCAGCCTAGAGGGCTACACAGATACGCAGTATTTT.

This clonotype was counted at least ten times. The J gene is TRBJ2-5, the V gene TRBV5-1; D is unclear. The germline V gene has CDR1 SGHRS and CDR2 YFSETQ. CDR3 size: 13 residues. Trimming took 0 bases from V and 3 from J, leaving 6 bases between them. The CDR3 DNA follows: TGCGCCAGCAGCTTGGCTACAAAAGAGACCCAGTACTTC. Protein sequence: CASSLATKETQYF.

This clonotype was observed many times. The chain couples TRBV27 to TRBJ2-3; D is undetermined. Germline CDR1 reads MNHEY; CDR2 reads SMNVEV (reference sequence). Trimming shortened V by 6 bases and J by 7 bases, and 14 bases separated the two germline ends. This CDR3 comprises 13 residues. The CDR3: CASRRPSSYTQYF. The CDR3 DNA reads TGTGCCAGCAGACGCCCATCGTCGTATACGCAGTATTTT.

This clonotype appeared a few times. The V gene is TRBV28, the J gene TRBJ2-7; D perhaps matches TRBD1 (5 bases). Trimming removed 6 bases at V and 4 bases at J, with 19 bases between. Germline V gene data show CDR1 as MDHEN and CDR2 as SYDVKM. CDR3 size: 15 residues. The DNA of the CDR3 is TGTGCCAGCAGCCCCGGTCGGGCAGGGTCGTACGAGCAGTACTTC. It specifies CASSPGRAGSYEQYF.

This clonotype was counted only a few times. V gene TRBV5-1 combines with J gene TRBJ2-3; D might be TRBD2 (6 bases). In germline, CDR1 is SGHRS, CDR2 YFSETQ. The V gene lost 3 bases and the J gene lost 3 bases, with 14 bases spanning the gap. The CDR3 spans 15 residues. This CDR3 is CASSSWGTLTDTQYF. The CDR3 coding sequence is TGCGCCAGCAGCTCCTGGGGGACTCTGACAGATACGCAGTATTTT.

The rearrangement uses TRBV28 and TRBJ2-7, with D hard to call. The CDR3 consists of 11 residues. The V gene's germline CDR1 is MDHEN and CDR2 SYDVKM. V was trimmed by 2 bases and J by 5 bases, leaving 4 bases between them. DNA of the CDR3: TGTGCCAGCAGTTTAATAGACGAGCAGTACTTC. It yields the protein CASSLIDEQYF.

The table lists this clonotype with a few counts. The chain is built from TRBV7-2 and TRBJ2-1; 12 positions match TRBD2. The CDR3 is 16 amino acids. In germline, CDR1 is SGHTA, CDR2 FQGNSA. J was trimmed by 6 bases and V by 5 bases; bases with no gene match: 8. CDR3 DNA sequence: TGTGCCAGCAGCGCGCTAGCGGGAGGGGTGAGCAATGAGCAGTTCTTC. This codes for CASSALAGGVSNEQFF.

This clonotype appeared many times. The chain has TRBV7-9 and TRBJ2-2; 7 nucleotides match TRBD1. V shed 8 bases and J 5 bases; nucleotides not matched to a gene: 5. Germline V gives CDR1 SEHNR, CDR2 FQNEAQ (reference sequence). This CDR3 comprises 13 residues. The CDR3 loop reads CASFTQGTGELFF. For the CDR3, the DNA is TGTGCCAGCTTCACACAGGGGACCGGGGAGCTGTTTTTT.

This clonotype was detected a few times. The V gene is TRBV29-1, the J gene TRBJ2-3, with D unclear. Germline V gene sequence: CDR1 SQVTM, CDR2 ANQGSEA. The CDR3 consists of 12 residues. V was trimmed by 7 bases and J by 2 bases, leaving 10 bases between them. CDR3 region: CSARTATDTQYF. The CDR3 nucleotides are TGCAGCGCCCGGACGGCCACAGATACGCAGTATTTT.